Included here is one T cell receptor beta chain sequence, with context. This sample is drawn from a study of blood T cell repertoires in COVID-19. About the research overall: Both acute and convalescent COVID-19 samples were obtained from the United States, Italy and Spain. In each case, the material was cDNA or gDNA derived from T cells, B-cell-depleted T cells, or PBMCs.

Source study methods: The authors estimated nucleated cell counts from reference gene primer amplification. This table comes from immunoSEQ multiplex PCR, and its TCRdb copy is limited to in-frame clones, with some not included. V and J calls and clone size are those listed in that table; D and trimming were worked out from the DNA. Here the sample spans a few hundred thousand clones, roughly 87% being singletons. The CDR3 extends over 15 amino acids. Trimming cost V 4 bases and J 3 bases; bases outside gene matches: 6. The germline V gene encodes CDR1 SGHRS and CDR2 YFSETQ. The sample comprised peripheral blood. This rearrangement joins TRBV5-1 to TRBJ2-7; 11 positions agree with TRBD2. The TCR sequence derives from a woman aged 50 to 60 who had recovered from COVID-19. In DNA form, the CDR3 reads TGCGCCAGCAGCCATTCGGGGACTAGCGGCTACGAGCAGTACTTC. It encodes CASSHSGTSGYEQYF.